The sequence of this TCR beta chain was determined in a study of identifying expanded T cells in peripheral blood. Study results and caveats: Differentially abundant clones: 1 to 1.5 between replicates, 16.4 at 2 to 3 weeks, less than 20 at four. Across healthy donors, higher total template counts meant significantly greater roughly 2-week count variance.

TCRdb's copy holds only in-frame clones and misses some; the assay was immunoSEQ multiplex PCR. Here the sample spans about 81,000 clones, 84% being singletons. No infections or other immune events were documented during collection. Looked up from germline, CDR1 is LNHDA and CDR2 is SQIVND (reference sequence). The CDR3 totals 15 residues. Trimming shortened V by 9 bases and J by 1 base, and 18 bases separated the two germline ends. In regard to this clone: Antigen specificity is unknown.

This clonotype originated in a person between 18 and 75 years old in good health. The chain links TRBV19 to TRBJ1-2; TRBD1 is a possible D gene (5 bases). The sample taken for sequencing was blood. Here the CDR3 reads CASAAGQSINYGYTF. CDR3 in DNA: TGTGCCAGCGCAGCCGGACAATCGATTAACTATGGCTACACCTTC.